This T cell receptor beta chain was documented in a study of T cells in tuberculosis. Study-level points and caveats: Using the GMM-specific repertoire gave approximately 89% accuracy versus approximately 70% with motifs.

CDR3 size: 16 residues. Looked up from germline, CDR1 is MNHEY and CDR2 is SMNVEV (reference sequence). After removal of 8 bases from V and 4 bases from J, the junction contained 13 bases not matched to a gene. On this clone itself: The antigen is not known.

Profiling relied on immunoSEQ multiplex PCR, and the TCRdb table lists in-frame clones only, not all of them. The sample holds around 43,000 clones; 95% are singletons and the top ten take 3% to 4.5%. The source material was PBMCs. The receptor was derived from a donor aged 10-29 years with latent tuberculosis or without tuberculosis infection. The V and J genes are TRBV27 and TRBJ2-3; 9 bases line up with TRBD1. Here the CDR3 DNA reads TGTGCCAGCGGAAGGAACTCGGGACAGGGCCCAGATACGCAGTATTTT. It specifies CASGRNSGQGPDTQYF.